The clone carrying this T cell receptor (beta chain) has a handful of counts. MiXCR, applied by TCRdb to the 5' RACE reads, yields one record per CDR3 protein. Of approximately 500,000 distinct CDR3 sequences listed, roughly 25% were seen once; the top ten hold around 13%. The data were taken from a study of T-cell memory formation after mild COVID-19. The V end lost 0 bases, the J end lost 0 bases, and 18 bases lay between the germline ends. The length of the CDR3 is 18 residues. Germline V gives CDR1 LGHDT, CDR2 YNNKEL (reference sequence). The sample was PBMCs or a T cell subset sorted from them (not recorded which). The source of this sequence is an adult woman who had mild COVID-19 (a few samples of this study predate the infection). Cell type and time point are not known. The genes are TRBV3-1 and TRBJ2-7; D gene ambiguous. CDR3 DNA sequence: TGTGCCAGCAGCCAAGACGTCCCTAGGTACGCGAGCTCCTACGAGCAGTACTTC. Its translation is CASSQDVPRYASSYEQYF.